Below, one T cell receptor beta chain is given with its context. What this receptor recognizes is not known. No much larger clone exists at a distance of one base, and base qualities are not known. The data were obtained in a study of T cell responses to AZD1222 COVID-19 vaccine (dated by TCRdb to the early 2020s). With respect to the entire study: TCR sequencing covered 230 or so trial participants: 200 to 220 given two doses of AZD1222 and about 26 given two doses of MenACWY control vaccine. Trial participants were enrolled into age subgroups of 18-55, 56-69 and 70-plus years, which contained around 150, 29 and 61 TCR-sequenced participants, respectively.

V is pruned by 2 bases and J by 8 bases, leaving 7 bases of the junction without a gene match. CDR1 and CDR2 are drawn from the germline V gene: SNHLY, FYNNEI. The CDR3, from cysteine to phenylalanine, totals 15 residues. This entry keeps only the CDR3 DNA: 45 bases, framed from base 1. The intended sense of this specimen's time point label: about 28 days (+/-7) after the second vaccine dose. AZD1222 recipients with second doses at about 4 weeks or about 12 weeks were pooled, because spike-specific TCR depth and breadth did not differ between schedules. The vaccinee samples were drawn from two UK trials, COV001 and COV002, one of which was a single-blind randomized controlled phase 2/3 trial testing AZD1222 (ChAdOx1 nCoV-19) in healthy adults. For TCRbeta chain sequencing, PBMC samples were collected from trial participants at day 0 and at day 28 after the second dose. The CDR3 regions of human TCRbeta chains were analyzed by immunosequencing. Per the original workflow: Repertoire TCRs were checked for matches against a reference library of SARS-CoV-2-specific TCRs that had been generated using the MIRA antigen-specificity platform. Breadth was defined as the fraction of unique TCRs that were SARS-CoV-2-associated, and depth was defined as the fraction of total T cells that were SARS-CoV-2-associated. Each spike-specific TCR was assigned to its reactive spike region and to a CD4 or CD8 class using the MIRA data. Log10-transformed breadth and depth values were compared by one-way ANOVA with Sidak's multiple comparisons tests. TCRdb's version of the immuneACCESS table is confined to in-frame rearrangements and falls short of the full clone set. An unresolved V gene accounts for under half of the shortfall where checked; the remainder is of unknown origin. V and J calls and clone size are given by that table; D and trimming were obtained from the DNA. For this sample the table gives about 54,000 clones, of which 80% to 90% were detected only once. 6% to 7.5% of the sample lies in the top ten.

Broader findings and caveats from the paper: After two AZD1222 doses, spike-specific TCR breadth and depth were significantly higher than at day 0 and than in MenACWY recipients. CD4 TCRs associated with the vaccine covered the entire spike protein, and the dominant responses were in regions 160-218 and 743-854. In the small 56-69-year group, the increase in depth fell short of significance, most likely because of low power. Participants were mostly white British and included more females than males, and it was suggested by the authors that clonal diversity may have been underestimated. Nearly half of unique spike-specific TCRs reportedly recognized epitopes outside regions mutated in the B.1.351 and B.1.1.7 variants. Because no samples from the day 14 peak response were available, repertoires could be characterized only after the peak T cell response. Conclusions about previously exposed vaccinees are limited, since just 6 or 7 AZD1222 recipients were seropositive for SARS-CoV-2 at baseline.

The rearrangement joined TRBV2 to TRBJ1-5, and 9 bases in between align with TRBD1. The clonotype was recovered from an adult who received the AZD1222 COVID-19 vaccine. The specimen comprised peripheral blood, sampled 28 days after the second AZD1222 dose. The DNA reads as follows: TGTGCCAGCAGTGAATGGGGACAGGGAGGGAAGCCCCAGCATTTT. This is translated as CASSEWGQGGKPQHF.